The subject of this entry is one T cell receptor (beta chain). Its antigen remains unidentified. Assay: immunoSEQ multiplex PCR; the TCRdb copy retains only in-frame clones and omits some. The repertoire holds approximately 97,000 clones, with roughly 86% as singletons. The data were taken from a study of T cell responses to AZD1222 COVID-19 vaccine. Overall study results and limits: Repertoire samples came only from after the peak T cell response. Mostly white British, mostly female donors; authors suggested clonal diversity may be underestimated. Across the whole spike, CD4 TCRs peaked at regions 160-218 and 743-854. Seropositive AZD1222 recipients at baseline numbered only five to seven.

The germline CDR1 and CDR2 sequences are KGHDR and SFDVKD. The CDR3 runs 13 residues. Trimming took 0 bases from V and 7 from J, leaving 5 bases between them. This chain joins TRBV24-1 and TRBJ1-4; D is possibly TRBD1 (5 bases). The TCR sequence derives from an adult in good health. Here the sequenced sample was peripheral blood, taken on day 0 of AZD1222 vaccination. CDR3 sequence reads: CATSDLTGEKLFF. Here the CDR3 DNA reads TGTGCCACCAGTGATTTGACAGGTGAAAAACTGTTTTTT.